This is a list of T cell receptor beta chains from one sample in a study of untreated major depressive disorder. TCRdb's copy holds only in-frame clones and misses some; the assay was immunoSEQ multiplex PCR. The sample includes about 21,000 clones, just under 95% seen only once; the top ten take less than 0.4%. The sample was CD4+ T cells from PBMCs. The receptors come from a man between 25 and 39 years old in good health. Each CDR3 is given with its conserved first and last residue. Each record gives: V gene, J gene, CDR3 length, D gene, clone size, CDR3 protein, CDR3 DNA. The D gene is left open where the match is weak. Clone size is shown for a subset of rows, as once, few, many or a class of expanded clone.

v_call: TRBV10-3; j_call: TRBJ2-1; cdr3_length: 15; d_call: TRBD2; clone_size: NA; cdr3_aa: CAIGDGGRAANEQFF; cdr3_nt: TGTGCCATCGGGGATGGAGGGAGGGCCGCGAATGAGCAGTTCTTC
v_call: TRBV2; j_call: TRBJ2-7; cdr3_length: 14; d_call: TRBD1; clone_size: NA; cdr3_aa: CASSRTGGFDEQYF; cdr3_nt: TGTGCCAGCAGCCGGACAGGGGGCTTCGACGAGCAGTACTTC
v_call: TRBV6-1; j_call: TRBJ2-3; cdr3_length: 14; d_call: NA; clone_size: NA; cdr3_aa: CASSEAGSTDTQYF; cdr3_nt: TGTGCCAGCAGTGAAGCGGGAAGCACAGATACGCAGTATTTT
v_call: TRBV6-1; j_call: TRBJ2-3; cdr3_length: 19; d_call: TRBD2; clone_size: once; cdr3_aa: CASSGLLAGGISPTDTQYF; cdr3_nt: TGTGCCAGCAGTGGACTACTAGCGGGAGGTATCAGTCCAACAGATACGCAGTATTTT
v_call: TRBV7-9; j_call: TRBJ1-2; cdr3_length: 13; d_call: NA; clone_size: NA; cdr3_aa: CASSFLVNYGYTF; cdr3_nt: TGTGCCAGCAGCTTTCTTGTTAACTATGGCTACACCTTC
v_call: TRBV5-1; j_call: TRBJ1-1; cdr3_length: 14; d_call: TRBD1; clone_size: NA; cdr3_aa: CASSAGQANTEAFF; cdr3_nt: TGCGCCAGCAGCGCCGGACAGGCGAACACTGAAGCTTTCTTT
v_call: TRBV5-1; j_call: TRBJ1-1; cdr3_length: 13; d_call: NA; clone_size: NA; cdr3_aa: CASSKDPNTEAFF; cdr3_nt: TGCGCCAGCAGCAAGGACCCGAACACTGAAGCTTTCTTT
v_call: TRBV29-1; j_call: TRBJ2-1; cdr3_length: 10; d_call: NA; clone_size: once; cdr3_aa: CSVVWDSQFF; cdr3_nt: TGCAGCGTTGTGTGGGACTCGCAGTTCTTC
v_call: TRBV4-1; j_call: TRBJ1-1; cdr3_length: 13; d_call: NA; clone_size: NA; cdr3_aa: CASSQVRGTEAFF; cdr3_nt: TGCGCCAGCAGCCAAGTGCGGGGTACTGAAGCTTTCTTT
v_call: TRBV29-1; j_call: TRBJ2-1; cdr3_length: 17; d_call: TRBD2; clone_size: NA; cdr3_aa: CSVEVYTSGDADNEQFF; cdr3_nt: TGCAGCGTTGAAGTTTATACTAGCGGAGACGCCGACAATGAGCAGTTCTTC
v_call: TRBV4-2; j_call: TRBJ2-7; cdr3_length: 16; d_call: TRBD1; clone_size: NA; cdr3_aa: CASSQPAGTGTYEQYF; cdr3_nt: TGTGCCAGCAGCCAACCTGCCGGGACAGGGACCTACGAGCAGTACTTC
v_call: TRBV7-6; j_call: TRBJ1-2; cdr3_length: 13; d_call: TRBD1; clone_size: once; cdr3_aa: CASSRGQGSGYTF; cdr3_nt: TGTGCCAGCAGTCGGGGACAGGGCTCTGGCTACACCTTC
v_call: TRBV27; j_call: TRBJ2-7; cdr3_length: 15; d_call: TRBD1; clone_size: NA; cdr3_aa: CASSPTDRGHWEQYF; cdr3_nt: TGTGCCAGCAGTCCGACCGACAGGGGGCATTGGGAGCAGTACTTC
v_call: TRBV9; j_call: TRBJ1-1; cdr3_length: 16; d_call: TRBD1; clone_size: NA; cdr3_aa: CASSVGQGWDNTEAFF; cdr3_nt: TGTGCCAGCAGCGTAGGACAGGGATGGGATAACACTGAAGCTTTCTTT
v_call: TRBV6-5; j_call: TRBJ1-2; cdr3_length: 13; d_call: NA; clone_size: NA; cdr3_aa: CASRKLQDYGYTF; cdr3_nt: TGTGCCAGCAGAAAGCTCCAAGACTATGGCTACACCTTC
v_call: TRBV5-1; j_call: TRBJ1-4; cdr3_length: 15; d_call: NA; clone_size: NA; cdr3_aa: CASSLGAAALEKLFF; cdr3_nt: TGCGCCAGCAGCTTGGGGGCAGCGGCGTTAGAAAAACTGTTTTTT
v_call: TRBV5-1; j_call: TRBJ2-2; cdr3_length: 11; d_call: NA; clone_size: NA; cdr3_aa: CASRDTGELFF; cdr3_nt: TGCGCCAGCAGGGATACCGGGGAGCTGTTTTTT
v_call: TRBV6-1; j_call: TRBJ1-2; cdr3_length: 15; d_call: NA; clone_size: once; cdr3_aa: CASSELVRRNYGYTF; cdr3_nt: TGTGCCAGCAGTGAATTGGTCAGGCGTAACTATGGCTACACCTTC
v_call: TRBV6-1; j_call: TRBJ1-1; cdr3_length: 14; d_call: NA; clone_size: NA; cdr3_aa: CASSGGRANTEAFF; cdr3_nt: TGTGCCAGCAGTGGAGGCAGGGCTAACACTGAAGCTTTCTTT
v_call: TRBV27; j_call: TRBJ2-3; cdr3_length: 15; d_call: NA; clone_size: NA; cdr3_aa: CASSFQRLRTDTQYF; cdr3_nt: TGTGCCAGCAGTTTCCAAAGACTACGCACAGATACGCAGTATTTT
v_call: TRBV4-3; j_call: TRBJ2-1; cdr3_length: 15; d_call: TRBD2; clone_size: NA; cdr3_aa: CASSQGLAGANEQFF; cdr3_nt: TGCGCCAGCAGCCAAGGGCTAGCGGGAGCGAATGAGCAGTTCTTC
v_call: TRBV29-1; j_call: TRBJ1-2; cdr3_length: 15; d_call: NA; clone_size: NA; cdr3_aa: CSVDRPGGILAGYTF; cdr3_nt: TGCAGCGTTGATCGACCTGGCGGAATCTTGGCTGGCTACACCTTC
v_call: TRBV7-2; j_call: TRBJ2-5; cdr3_length: 14; d_call: TRBD1; clone_size: NA; cdr3_aa: CASSRSRGQETQYF; cdr3_nt: TGTGCCAGCAGCCGATCCAGGGGGCAAGAGACCCAGTACTTC
v_call: TRBV7-2; j_call: TRBJ2-2; cdr3_length: 15; d_call: NA; clone_size: NA; cdr3_aa: CASNDPLQRTGELFF; cdr3_nt: TGTGCCAGCAACGATCCACTACAGCGCACCGGGGAGCTGTTTTTT
v_call: TRBV7-6; j_call: TRBJ1-2; cdr3_length: 13; d_call: TRBD1; clone_size: NA; cdr3_aa: CASSLGTGDGYTF; cdr3_nt: TGTGCCAGCAGCCTCGGGACAGGGGATGGCTACACCTTC
v_call: TRBV25-1; j_call: TRBJ2-3; cdr3_length: 15; d_call: NA; clone_size: NA; cdr3_aa: CASSEWPEGTDTQYF; cdr3_nt: TGTGCCAGCAGTGAATGGCCAGAAGGCACAGATACGCAGTATTTT
v_call: TRBV2; j_call: TRBJ1-2; cdr3_length: 12; d_call: NA; clone_size: NA; cdr3_aa: CASSRLNYGYTF; cdr3_nt: TGTGCCAGCAGTCGACTTAACTATGGCTACACCTTC
v_call: TRBV12-5; j_call: TRBJ2-1; cdr3_length: 14; d_call: NA; clone_size: once; cdr3_aa: CASASGSSYNEQFF; cdr3_nt: TGTGCTAGTGCCTCCGGGAGCTCCTACAATGAGCAGTTCTTC
v_call: TRBV4-1; j_call: TRBJ2-1; cdr3_length: 16; d_call: TRBD1; clone_size: NA; cdr3_aa: CASSHPGQSSYNEQFF; cdr3_nt: TGCGCCAGCAGCCATCCGGGACAGAGCTCCTACAATGAGCAGTTCTTC
v_call: TRBV29-1; j_call: TRBJ2-3; cdr3_length: 15; d_call: NA; clone_size: NA; cdr3_aa: CSVAVGSTSTDTQYF; cdr3_nt: TGCAGCGTTGCCGTGGGCTCCACTAGCACAGATACGCAGTATTTT
v_call: TRBV4-1; j_call: TRBJ2-2; cdr3_length: 15; d_call: NA; clone_size: NA; cdr3_aa: CASSLQVLNTGELFF; cdr3_nt: TGCGCCAGCAGCCTCCAAGTGCTGAACACCGGGGAGCTGTTTTTT
v_call: TRBV5-4; j_call: TRBJ2-6; cdr3_length: 16; d_call: TRBD1; clone_size: NA; cdr3_aa: CASTPPTTGRTNVLTF; cdr3_nt: TGTGCCAGCACTCCCCCGACGACAGGGCGGACCAACGTCCTGACTTTC